What follows describes a single T cell receptor beta chain. The data derive from a study of T cell changes during pregnancy in multiple sclerosis. Only in-frame clones appear in the TCRdb table, and some are missing; sequencing was by immunoSEQ multiplex PCR. The sample carries 55,000 to 65,000 clones, more than 80% recorded once. V was pared by 2 bases and J by 2 bases, with 10 bases between. CDR3 length: 13 amino acids. From germline, CDR1 is GTSNPN and CDR2 SVGIG (reference sequence). The sequencing here drew on peripheral blood, taken in the first trimester of pregnancy. This receptor was identified in a female donor in good health, enrolled as a control in a pregnancy study. V and J are TRBV30 and TRBJ2-7; no clear D gene. In DNA form, the CDR3 reads TGTGCCTGGAGTTCAACCCTAACCTACGAGCAGTACTTC. Its translation is CAWSSTLTYEQYF. The entire variable domain, with the rest obtained from reference TRBV30 and TRBJ2-7, is as follows: SQTIHQWPATLVQPVGSPLSLECTVEGTSNPNLYWYRQAAGRGLQLLFYSVGIGQISSEVPQNLSASRPQDRQFILSSKKLLLSDSGFYLCAWSSTLTYEQYFGPGTRLTVT.